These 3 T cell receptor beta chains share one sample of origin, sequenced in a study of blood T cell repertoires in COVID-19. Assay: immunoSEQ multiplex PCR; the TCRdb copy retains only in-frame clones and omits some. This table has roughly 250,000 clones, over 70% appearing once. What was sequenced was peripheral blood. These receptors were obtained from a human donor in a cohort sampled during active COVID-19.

The CDR3 sequence: CASSSSPTPPYEQYF. In DNA, the CDR3 is TGTGCCAGCAGCTCAAGCCCGACACCCCCGTACGAGCAGTACTTC. The chain joins TRBV7-8 to TRBJ2-7; D gene ambiguous. This CDR3 comprises 15 residues. V shed 4 bases and J shed 4 bases, with 17 bases lying between them. Looked up from germline, CDR1 is SGHVS and CDR2 is FQNEAQ. The whole variable domain, filled in from reference TRBV7-8 and TRBJ2-7, reads GAGVSQSPRYKVAKRGQDVALRCDPISGHVSLFWYQQALGQGPEFLTYFQNEAQLDKSGLPSDRFFAERPEGSVSTLKIQRTQQEDSAVYLCASSSSPTPPYEQYFGPGTRLTVT.

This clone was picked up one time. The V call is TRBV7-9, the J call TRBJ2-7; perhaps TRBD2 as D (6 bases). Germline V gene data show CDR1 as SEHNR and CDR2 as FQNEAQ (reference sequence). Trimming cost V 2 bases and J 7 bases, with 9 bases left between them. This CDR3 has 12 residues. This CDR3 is CASSLSAGEQYF. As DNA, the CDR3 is TGTGCCAGCAGCTTATCTGCGGGGGAGCAGTACTTC.

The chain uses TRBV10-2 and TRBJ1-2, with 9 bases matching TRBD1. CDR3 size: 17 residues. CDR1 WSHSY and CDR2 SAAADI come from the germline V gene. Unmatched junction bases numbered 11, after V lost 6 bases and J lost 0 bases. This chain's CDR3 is CASSRVGQGTANYGYTF. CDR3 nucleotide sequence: TGCGCCAGCAGCCGAGTGGGACAGGGTACCGCTAACTATGGCTACACCTTC.